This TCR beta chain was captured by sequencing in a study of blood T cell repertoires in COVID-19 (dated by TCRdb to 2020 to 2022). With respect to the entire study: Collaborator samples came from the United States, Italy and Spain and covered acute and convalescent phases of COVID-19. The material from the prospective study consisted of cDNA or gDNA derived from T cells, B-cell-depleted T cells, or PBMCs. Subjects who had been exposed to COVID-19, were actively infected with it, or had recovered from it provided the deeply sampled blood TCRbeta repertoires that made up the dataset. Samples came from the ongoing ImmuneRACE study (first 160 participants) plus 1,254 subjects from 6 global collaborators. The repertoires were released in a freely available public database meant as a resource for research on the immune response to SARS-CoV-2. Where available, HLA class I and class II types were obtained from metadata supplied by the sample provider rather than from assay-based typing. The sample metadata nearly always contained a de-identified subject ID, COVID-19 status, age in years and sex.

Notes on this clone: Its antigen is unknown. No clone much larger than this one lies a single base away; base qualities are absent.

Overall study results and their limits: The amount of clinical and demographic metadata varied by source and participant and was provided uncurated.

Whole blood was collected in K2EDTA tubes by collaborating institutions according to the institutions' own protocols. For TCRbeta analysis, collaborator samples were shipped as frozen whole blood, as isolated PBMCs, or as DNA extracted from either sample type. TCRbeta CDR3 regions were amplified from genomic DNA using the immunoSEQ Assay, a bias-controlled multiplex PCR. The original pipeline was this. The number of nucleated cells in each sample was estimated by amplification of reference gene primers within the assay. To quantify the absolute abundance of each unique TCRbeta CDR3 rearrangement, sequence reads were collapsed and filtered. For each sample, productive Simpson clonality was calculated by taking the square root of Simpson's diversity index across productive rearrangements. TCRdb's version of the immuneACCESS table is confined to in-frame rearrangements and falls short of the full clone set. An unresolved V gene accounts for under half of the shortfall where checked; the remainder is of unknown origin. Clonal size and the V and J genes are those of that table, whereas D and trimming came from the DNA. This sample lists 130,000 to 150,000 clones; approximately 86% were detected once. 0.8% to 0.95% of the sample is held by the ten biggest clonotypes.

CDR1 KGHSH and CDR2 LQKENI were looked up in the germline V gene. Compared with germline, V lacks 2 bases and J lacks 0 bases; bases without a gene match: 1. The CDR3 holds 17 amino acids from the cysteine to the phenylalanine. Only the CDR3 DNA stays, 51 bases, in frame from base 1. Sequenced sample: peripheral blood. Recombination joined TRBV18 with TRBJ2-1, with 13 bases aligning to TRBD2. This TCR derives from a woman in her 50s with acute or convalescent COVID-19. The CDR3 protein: CASSPTSGGASYNEQFF. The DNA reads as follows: TGTGCCAGCTCACCAACTAGCGGGGGGGCCTCCTACAATGAGCAGTTCTTC.